This passage covers 30 T cell receptor beta chains from one sample sequenced in a study of cytomegalovirus exposure and HLA in healthy donors. Primers included in the PCR were 60 Vbeta and 13 Jbeta primers. The method was immunoSEQ multiplex PCR; TCRdb's version includes in-frame clones alone and lacks a portion of them. The repertoire includes 150,000 to 200,000 clones, 60% to 80% of them detected once, and 2.5% to 3% sits in the top ten. Sequenced material: PBMCs. Receptor source: a man between 40 and 49 years old in good health and CMV-seronegative.

This clone showed up just a few times. J is TRBJ1-4 and V is TRBV25-1; D might be TRBD1 (5 bases). Germline V lookup: CDR1 MGHDK, CDR2 SYGVNS. The CDR3 extends over 14 amino acids. V was shortened by 4 bases and J by 7 bases, with 13 bases between the two germline ends. As DNA, the CDR3 is TGTGCCAGCAGTGTGGGTGGGGCTGGTGAAAAACTGTTTTTT. Residues: CASSVGGAGEKLFF.

This rearrangement joins TRBV19 to TRBJ2-5, with 7 bases that match TRBD2. V gave up 5 bases and J gave up 2 bases; unmatched junction bases: 5. The CDR3 extends over 14 amino acids. Germline CDR1 reads LNHDA; CDR2 reads SQIVND (reference sequence). The CDR3 sequence is CASSGSGGQETQYF. Here the CDR3 DNA reads TGTGCCAGTAGTGGATCGGGAGGACAAGAGACCCAGTACTTC.

The rearrangement uses TRBV5-1 and TRBJ2-7; the match to TRBD1 covers 9 bases. Germline CDR1 is SGHRS and CDR2 is YFSETQ. The CDR3 sequence is 15 residues long. Unmatched junction bases numbered 1, after V lost 0 bases and J lost 0 bases. The CDR3 DNA reads TGCGCCAGCAGCTTGGGGGACAGGGTCTCCTACGAGCAGTACTTC. As protein: CASSLGDRVSYEQYF.

This sequence joins TRBV7-9 and TRBJ2-5; a weak D match, TRBD1 (5 bases). Germline-derived CDR1 and CDR2 are SEHNR and FQNEAQ (reference sequence). The V and J ends lost 5 bases and 5 bases respectively, with 9 bases between them. The length of the CDR3 is 12 residues. CDR3 amino acids: CASSQGSETQYF. The CDR3 DNA is TGTGCCAGCAGCCAGGGATCGGAGACCCAGTACTTC. Drawing the rest from reference TRBV7-9 and TRBJ2-5, the complete variable domain is DTGVSQNPRHKITKRGQNVTFRCDPISEHNRLYWYRQTLGQGPEFLTYFQNEAQLEKSRLLSDRFSAERPKGSFSTLEIQRTEQGDSAMYLCASSQGSETQYFGPGTRLLVL.

CDR3 loop: CASSEVGQALDEQFF. The CDR3 region has the DNA TGTGCCAGCAGTGAAGTTGGACAAGCTCTGGATGAGCAGTTCTTC. The chain links TRBV6-1 to TRBJ2-1, with D perhaps TRBD1 (5 bases). The CDR3 is made up of 15 amino acids. V lost 1 base to trimming and J lost 8 bases, with 15 bases between them. Per germline, CDR1 MNHNS and CDR2 SASEGT.

This clone was observed a handful of times. This chain connects TRBV6-6 to TRBJ1-2; D is unresolved. This CDR3 comprises 13 residues. Looked up from germline, CDR1 is MNHNY and CDR2 is SVGAGI (reference sequence). Deletions cut 0 bases from V and 8 bases from J, with 10 bases between. The CDR3: CASSYSIGSGYTF. The CDR3 DNA reads as TGTGCCAGCAGTTACTCGATTGGGAGCGGCTACACCTTC.

On this clone itself: A much larger clone differs by one base, so this may be a read error. The chain employs TRBV5-4 and TRBJ1-1, with D uncertain. The length of the CDR3 is 15 residues. Trimming pared 2 bases from V and 2 bases from J, leaving 13 bases between. Germline CDR1 SGHNT, CDR2 YYREEE (reference sequence). The CDR3 region is CASSLVTEGNTEAFF. In nucleotides, the CDR3 is TGTGCCAGCAGCTTAGTTACGGAGGGCAACACTGAAGCTTTCTTT.

The J gene is TRBJ2-7, the V gene TRBV7-2; TRBD1 agrees at 8 bases. The V segment lost 4 bases and the J segment 2 bases; nucleotides outside the gene matches: 4. Germline CDR1 SGHTA, CDR2 FQGNSA. This CDR3 contains 14 residues. The CDR3 protein is CASSYRDRTYEQYF. CDR3 DNA sequence: TGTGCCAGCAGCTACCGGGACAGGACCTACGAGCAGTACTTC. Combining the CDR3 with reference TRBV7-2 and TRBJ2-7 gives the whole variable domain GAGVSQSPSNKVTEKGKDVELRCDPISGHTALYWYRQSLGQGLEFLIYFQGNSAPDKSGLPSDRFSAERTGGSVSTLTIQRTQQEDSAVYLCASSYRDRTYEQYFGPGTRLTVT.

This chain joins TRBV10-2 and TRBJ2-7; 9 bases map to TRBD2. This CDR3 is built from 14 residues. The junction had 7 bases not matched to a gene; V was cut back by 3 bases and J by 7 bases. The V gene's germline CDR1 is WSHSY and CDR2 SAAADI. The CDR3 reads CASSDIAGEVEQYF. The CDR3 DNA sequence: TGCGCCAGCAGTGATATAGCGGGAGAGGTTGAGCAGTACTTC.

This clone was seen just once. J is TRBJ1-2 and V is TRBV7-2, with TRBD1 identical over 7 bases. In germline, CDR1 is SGHTA, CDR2 FQGNSA. CDR3 length equals 15 residues. V gave up 4 bases and J gave up 4 bases; unmatched junction bases: 9. The CDR3 DNA follows: TGTGCCAGCAGCTCCCCGGACAGGACCGGCTATGGCTACACCTTC. It specifies CASSSPDRTGYGYTF.

This clone was observed a few times. The chain is built from TRBV6-6 and TRBJ2-5, with 11 bases fitting TRBD2. The J segment lost 4 bases and the V segment lost 6 bases, leaving 1 base of the junction unmatched. The germline V gene has CDR1 MNHNY and CDR2 SVGAGI (reference sequence). This CDR3 spans 13 amino acids. For the CDR3, the DNA is TGTGCCAGCAGAGGACTAGCGGGAGAGACCCAGTACTTC. The encoded protein is CASRGLAGETQYF.

The chain carries TRBV27 and TRBJ2-1, with 10 bases that match TRBD2. This CDR3 region has 15 residues. J gave up 7 bases and V 7 bases, and 10 bases lay outside the gene matches. CDR1 MNHEY and CDR2 SMNVEV come from the germline V gene (reference sequence). The CDR3 bases are TGTGCCAGCAACCAAATCCTAGCGGGGGTTAATGAGCAGTTCTTC. Translation: CASNQILAGVNEQFF.

This clone came up a few times. The rearrangement links TRBV2 to TRBJ2-3; 11 bases agree with TRBD2. V gave up 8 bases and J gave up 6 bases; unmatched junction bases: 7. There are 14 residues in the CDR3. Germline V gene data show CDR1 as SNHLY and CDR2 as FYNNEI. The CDR3 DNA follows: TGTGCCAGCCTCACTAGCGGGAGCTCGGATACGCAGTATTTT. Its protein product is CASLTSGSSDTQYF.

In the case of this clone: At one end the junction does not follow the germline gene, possibly because of a read error. The CDR3, as DNA: TGTGCCAGCAGTGTTGGACAGGGTAATAATACACCCCTCCACTTT. Translation: CASSVGQGNNTPLHF. This chain connects TRBV2 to TRBJ1-6; 8 bases match TRBD1. This CDR3 contains 15 residues. In germline, CDR1 is SNHLY, CDR2 FYNNEI.

The chain carries TRBV5-1 and TRBJ2-1, with TRBD2 matching over 9 bases. The CDR3 covers 15 residues. The ends lost 2 bases at V and 6 bases at J; junction bases unmatched: 6. Germline values: CDR1 SGHRS, CDR2 YFSETQ. The CDR3 here is CASSFSGRGGNEQFF. The CDR3 DNA reads TGCGCCAGCAGCTTTAGCGGGAGAGGAGGCAATGAGCAGTTCTTC.

A few counts support this clone. DNA of the CDR3: TGTGCCAGTAGTACACCAGCGGGAAGCACAGATACGCAGTATTTT. Its translation: CASSTPAGSTDTQYF. The rearrangement uses TRBV19 and TRBJ2-3, with 7 bases that match TRBD2. Germline V lookup: CDR1 LNHDA, CDR2 SQIVND (reference sequence). The V segment lost 4 bases and the J segment 0 bases; nucleotides outside the gene matches: 4. This CDR3 is built from 15 residues.

In this sample, this clone turned up a few times. CDR3 bases: TGTGCCAGCAGACAAGGGGGCGTCAACTATGGCTACACCTTC. Translating it yields CASRQGGVNYGYTF. The chain combines TRBV6-5 with TRBJ1-2; TRBD1 aligns across 7 bases. Trimming removed 6 bases from V and 2 bases from J; junction bases left unmatched: 6. Germline V CDR1 and CDR2: MNHEY, SVGAGI. There are 14 residues in the CDR3.

The CDR3, as DNA: TGTGCCAGCAGTGAAAGGTCCCAGATCACGGGGCAGTTCTTC. Residues: CASSERSQITGQFF. The rearrangement joins TRBV2 to TRBJ2-1; D is ambiguous. This CDR3 is 14 amino acids long. CDR1 SNHLY and CDR2 FYNNEI come from the germline V gene. The V and J ends lost 2 bases and 12 bases respectively, with 17 bases between them.

Comments on this clone: One end of the junction is discordant with germline, which a read error may explain. The gene calls are TRBV29-1 and TRBJ2-1; maybe TRBD2 (6 bases). Germline lookup yields CDR1 SQVTM and CDR2 ANQGSEA. The CDR3 has 12 amino acids. CDR3 loop: CSARDSNNEQFF. The CDR3, as DNA: TGCAGCGCCCGGGACTCCAACAATGAGCAGTTCTTC.

This chain uses TRBV6-5 with TRBJ2-2; perhaps TRBD1 as D (5 bases). Per germline, CDR1 MNHEY and CDR2 SVGAGI. The CDR3 loop spans 13 amino acids. V was cut by 6 bases and J by 9 bases, with 14 bases left in between. CDR3 in DNA: TGTGCCAGCAGCGAGGTTGACAGTTGGGAGCTGTTTTTT. This gives the protein CASSEVDSWELFF.

The chain uses TRBV19 and TRBJ1-2, with 8 positions matching TRBD1. Germline V gene data show CDR1 as LNHDA and CDR2 as SQIVND (reference sequence). CDR3 length: 12 amino acids. J was trimmed by 6 bases and V by 5 bases; bases with no gene match: 2. CDR3 nucleotide sequence: TGTGCCAGTAGTGTGGGACAGGATGGCTACACCTTC. It encodes CASSVGQDGYTF.

This clone was detected once. V gene TRBV5-4 combines with J gene TRBJ1-1, with TRBD1 matching over 8 bases. With V trimmed by 3 bases and J by 1 base, 5 bases remained unmatched. The CDR3 is 15 amino acids. Germline CDR1 reads SGHNT; CDR2 reads YYREEE (reference sequence). This CDR3 reads CASSSPGGANTEAFF. CDR3 DNA: TGTGCCAGCAGCTCGCCAGGGGGCGCGAACACTGAAGCTTTCTTT.

This clone was detected only a few times. The V gene is TRBV2, the J gene TRBJ2-7; 12 bases fit TRBD2. The germline CDR1 and CDR2 sequences are SNHLY and FYNNEI. Trimming cost V 8 bases and J 5 bases; bases outside gene matches: 7. The CDR3 runs 14 residues. This chain's CDR3 is CASGILAGGNEQYF. The CDR3, as DNA: TGTGCCAGCGGGATACTAGCGGGGGGTAACGAGCAGTACTTC. The variable domain in full, with the rest retrieved from reference TRBV2 and TRBJ2-7, is EPEVTQTPSHQVTQMGQEVILRCVPISNHLYFYWYRQILGQKVEFLVSFYNNEISEKSEIFDDQFSVERPDGSNFTLKIRSTKLEDSAMYFCASGILAGGNEQYFGPGTRLTVT.

This chain uses TRBV19 with TRBJ1-1; D is unresolved. Germline CDR1 is LNHDA and CDR2 is SQIVND (reference sequence). V was clipped by 6 bases and J by 0 bases, with 8 bases between them. This CDR3 has 13 amino acids. This chain's CDR3 is CASRTEMNTEAFF. DNA for the CDR3: TGTGCCAGTAGAACGGAGATGAACACTGAAGCTTTCTTT.

The chain links TRBV30 to TRBJ1-1; the match to TRBD1 covers 7 bases. Germline V gene data show CDR1 as GTSNPN and CDR2 as SVGIG (reference sequence). The CDR3 is 15 residues long. After removal of 3 bases from V and 0 bases from J, the junction contained 7 bases not matched to a gene. The CDR3, as DNA: TGTGCCTGGAGGTTCAGGGGACAGATGAACACTGAAGCTTTCTTT. This encodes CAWRFRGQMNTEAFF.

Only one count was recorded for this clone. The chain joins TRBV6-5 to TRBJ2-5, with 12 positions matching TRBD2. Germline-derived CDR1 and CDR2 are MNHEY and SVGAGI. V shed 7 bases and J 14 bases; nucleotides not matched to a gene: 5. The CDR3 runs 11 residues. The CDR3 is CASTRTSGAYF. The CDR3 DNA reads TGTGCCAGCACCCGGACTAGCGGGGCATACTTC.

The rearrangement joins TRBV6-1 to TRBJ2-5; D is perhaps TRBD2 (6 bases). The CDR3 extends over 11 amino acids. V lost 11 bases and J lost 4, with 11 bases in between. Germline lookup yields CDR1 MNHNS and CDR2 SASEGT. The CDR3 spells CAAGGRETQYF. The CDR3 DNA follows: TGTGCCGCCGGAGGGAGAGAGACCCAGTACTTC.

The chain carries TRBV19 and TRBJ2-7; perhaps TRBD2 as D (6 bases). V lost 0 bases, J lost 2 bases, and 14 bases lay in between. Germline assignment: CDR1 LNHDA and CDR2 SQIVND (reference sequence). CDR3 length: 16 residues. Here the CDR3 DNA reads TGTGCCAGTAGTATAGATCGGGACTGGGAGACCTACGAGCAGTACTTC. Translated, it gives CASSIDRDWETYEQYF.

The chain uses TRBV9 and TRBJ2-5, with 7 positions matching TRBD2. Per the germline V gene, CDR1 is SGDLS and CDR2 is YYNGEE. The CDR3 extends over 16 amino acids. V trimming: 0 bases; J trimming: 2 bases; junction bases outside the gene matches: 7. CDR3 loop: CASSVAVGGSQETQYF. CDR3 DNA sequence: TGTGCCAGCAGCGTAGCTGTGGGAGGGAGTCAAGAGACCCAGTACTTC.

The chain couples TRBV5-6 to TRBJ2-1; D is unresolved. Germline V CDR1 and CDR2: SGHDT, YYEEEE. The CDR3 is 15 amino acids. Trimming pared 2 bases from V and 0 bases from J, leaving 9 bases between. The CDR3 protein is CASSLTTSSYNEQFF. In DNA, the CDR3 is TGTGCCAGCAGCTTAACCACGAGCTCCTACAATGAGCAGTTCTTC.